This T cell receptor beta chain is drawn from a study of T cell responses to AZD1222 COVID-19 vaccine. Overall study context: The analysis combined second doses at about 4 or about 12 weeks. Study conclusions and caveats: The span of vaccine-associated CD4 TCRs extended across spike, with dominance at 160-218 and 743-854. Among the donors, most were white British and more were female, and clonal diversity was possibly underestimated.

On this clone: Antigen unknown.

Libraries were prepared by immunoSEQ multiplex PCR; TCRdb keeps only in-frame clonotypes and omits some of them. Here the sample spans about 140,000 clones, around 90% being singletons. This CDR3 has 16 residues. With 2 bases clipped from V and 0 bases from J, the junction kept 7 bases outside the gene matches. The germline V gene has CDR1 SGHNT and CDR2 YYREEE (reference sequence). The V gene is TRBV5-4, the J gene TRBJ2-5; the match to TRBD2 covers 7 bases. The source material was peripheral blood, sampled on day 0 of AZD1222 vaccination. This TCR was recovered from an adult in good health. The CDR3 loop is CASSFLAEPNQETQYF. The CDR3 bases are TGTGCCAGCAGCTTTCTAGCGGAGCCCAACCAAGAGACCCAGTACTTC.